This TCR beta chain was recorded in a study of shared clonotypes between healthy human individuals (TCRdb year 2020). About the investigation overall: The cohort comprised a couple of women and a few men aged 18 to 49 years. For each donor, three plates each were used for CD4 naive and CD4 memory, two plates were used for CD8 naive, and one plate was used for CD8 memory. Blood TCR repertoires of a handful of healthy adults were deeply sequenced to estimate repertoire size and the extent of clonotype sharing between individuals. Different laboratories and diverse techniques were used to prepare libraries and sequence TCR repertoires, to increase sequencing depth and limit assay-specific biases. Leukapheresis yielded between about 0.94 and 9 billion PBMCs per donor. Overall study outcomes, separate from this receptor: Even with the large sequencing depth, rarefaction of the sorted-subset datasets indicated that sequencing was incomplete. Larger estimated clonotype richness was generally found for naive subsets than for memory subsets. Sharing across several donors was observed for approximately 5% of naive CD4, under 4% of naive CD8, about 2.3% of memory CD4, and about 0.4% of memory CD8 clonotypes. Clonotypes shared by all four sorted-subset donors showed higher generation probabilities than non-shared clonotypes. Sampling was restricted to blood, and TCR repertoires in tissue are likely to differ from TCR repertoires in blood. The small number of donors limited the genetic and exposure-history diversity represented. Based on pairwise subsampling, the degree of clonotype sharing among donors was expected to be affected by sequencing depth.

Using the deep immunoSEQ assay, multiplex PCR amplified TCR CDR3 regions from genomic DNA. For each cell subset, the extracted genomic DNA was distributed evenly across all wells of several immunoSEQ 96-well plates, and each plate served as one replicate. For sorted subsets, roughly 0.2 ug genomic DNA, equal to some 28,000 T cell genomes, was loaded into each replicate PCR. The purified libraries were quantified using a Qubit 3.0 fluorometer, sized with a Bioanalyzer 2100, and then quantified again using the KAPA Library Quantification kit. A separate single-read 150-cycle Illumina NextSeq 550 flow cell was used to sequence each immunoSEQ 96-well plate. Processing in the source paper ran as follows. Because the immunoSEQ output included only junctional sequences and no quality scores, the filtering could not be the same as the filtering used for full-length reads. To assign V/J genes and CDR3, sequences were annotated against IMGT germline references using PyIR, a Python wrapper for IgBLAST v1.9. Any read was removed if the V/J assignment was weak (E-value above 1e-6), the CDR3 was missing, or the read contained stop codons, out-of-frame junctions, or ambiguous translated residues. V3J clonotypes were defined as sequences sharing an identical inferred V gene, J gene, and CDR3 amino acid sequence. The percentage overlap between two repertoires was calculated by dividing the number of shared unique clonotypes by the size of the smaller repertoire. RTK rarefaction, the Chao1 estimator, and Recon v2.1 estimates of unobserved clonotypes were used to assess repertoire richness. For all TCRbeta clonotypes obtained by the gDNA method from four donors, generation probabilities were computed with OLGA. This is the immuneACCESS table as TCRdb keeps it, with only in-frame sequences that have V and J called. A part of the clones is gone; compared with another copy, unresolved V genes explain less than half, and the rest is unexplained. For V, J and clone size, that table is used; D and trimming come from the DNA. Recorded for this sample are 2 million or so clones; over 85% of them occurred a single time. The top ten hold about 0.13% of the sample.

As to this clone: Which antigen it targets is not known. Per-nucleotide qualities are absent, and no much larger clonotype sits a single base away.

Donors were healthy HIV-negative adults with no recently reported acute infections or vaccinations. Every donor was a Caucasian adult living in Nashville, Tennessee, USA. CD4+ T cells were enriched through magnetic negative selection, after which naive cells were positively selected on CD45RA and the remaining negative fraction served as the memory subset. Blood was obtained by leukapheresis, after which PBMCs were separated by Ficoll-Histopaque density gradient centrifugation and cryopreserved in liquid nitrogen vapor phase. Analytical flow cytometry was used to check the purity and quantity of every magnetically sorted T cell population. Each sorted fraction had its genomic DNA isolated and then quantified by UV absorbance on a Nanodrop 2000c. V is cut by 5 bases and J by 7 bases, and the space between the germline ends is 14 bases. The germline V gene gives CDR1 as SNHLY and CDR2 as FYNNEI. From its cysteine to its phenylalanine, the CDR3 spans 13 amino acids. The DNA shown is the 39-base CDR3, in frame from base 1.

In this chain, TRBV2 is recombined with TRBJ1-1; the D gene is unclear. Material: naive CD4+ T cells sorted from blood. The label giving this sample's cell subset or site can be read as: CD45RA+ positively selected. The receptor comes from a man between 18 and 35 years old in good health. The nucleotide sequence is TGTGCCAGCAGTCTTACTCCAGAGAGTGAAGCTTTCTTT. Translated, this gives CASSLTPESEAFF.